Following are 13 T cell receptor beta chains from one sample sequenced in a study of shared clonotypes between healthy human individuals. The data were produced by immunoSEQ multiplex PCR, yet TCRdb's version contains in-frame clones alone and is incomplete. The data contain roughly 300,000 clones, around nine tenths of them seen just once; the ten biggest clones take up around 15%. The sequencing sample was made of memory CD8+ T cells sorted from blood. The subset denotes: CD45RO+ cells pooled with CCR7-negative TemRA cells. The receptors were sampled from a man younger than 35 in good health.

This rearrangement joins TRBV10-3 to TRBJ2-2, with D possibly TRBD2 on 5 matching bases. Trimming took off 2 bases at V and 2 bases at J, with 12 bases between the two ends. CDR1 is ENHRY and CDR2 is SYGVKD in the germline V gene. The CDR3 runs to 16 residues. This CDR3 reads CAISELNRLNTGELFF. The CDR3 DNA reads TGTGCCATCAGTGAGCTCAACAGACTAAACACCGGGGAGCTGTTTTTT.

The chain combines TRBV5-1 with TRBJ2-2; 13 bases match TRBD2. V shed 3 bases and J 6 bases; nucleotides not matched to a gene: 8. The germline gives CDR1 SGHRS, CDR2 YFSETQ. This CDR3 has 17 amino acids. The CDR3 spells CASSSGLAGARAGELFF. In DNA, the CDR3 is TGCGCCAGCAGCTCCGGACTAGCGGGAGCCCGAGCCGGGGAGCTGTTTTTT.

Only a few counts were recorded for this clone. This chain joins TRBV28 and TRBJ2-5, with 7 bases identical to TRBD2. After removal of 8 bases from V and 5 bases from J, the junction contained 17 bases not matched to a gene. The CDR3 spans 16 residues. Germline lookup yields CDR1 MDHEN and CDR2 SYDVKM. CDR3 sequence (DNA): TGTGCCAGCGGCCCTCTGGGGTCCGGTAGCGGGGAGACCCAGTACTTC. Its protein product is CASGPLGSGSGETQYF. The whole variable domain, filled in from reference TRBV28 and TRBJ2-5, reads DVKVTQSSRYLVKRTGEKVFLECVQDMDHENMFWYRQDPGLGLRLIYFSYDVKMKEKGDIPEGYSVSREKKERFSLILESASTNQTSMYLCASGPLGSGSGETQYFGPGTRLLVL.

A single count supports this clone. The genes are TRBV7-8 and TRBJ2-3, with 9 bases aligning to TRBD2. V shed 4 bases, J shed 3 bases, and the junction held 8 bases outside the gene matches. Germline V CDR1 and CDR2: SGHVS, FQNEAQ. The CDR3 runs 16 residues. The CDR3: CASSSTWREGTDTQYF. DNA of the CDR3: TGTGCCAGCAGCTCTACTTGGCGGGAGGGAACAGATACGCAGTATTTT.

The chain has TRBV4-3 and TRBJ1-2, with TRBD1 matching 9 bases. Germline V gene sequence: CDR1 LGHNA, CDR2 YSLEER. The V gene end was trimmed by 0 bases and the J gene end by 6 bases; junction bases not matched to a gene: 11. The CDR3 runs 17 residues. CDR3 in amino acids: CASSQELGTGFVDGYTF. The DNA of the CDR3 is TGCGCCAGCAGCCAAGAACTCGGGACAGGGTTTGTCGATGGCTACACCTTC.

This chain uses TRBV7-2 with TRBJ2-5, with TRBD2 identical over 11 bases. V dropped 5 bases and J dropped 3; count of bases not matched to a gene: 8. The CDR3 extends over 16 amino acids. The germline CDR1 and CDR2 sequences are SGHTA and FQGNSA. DNA for the CDR3: TGTGCCAGCAGCGCACCGGGACTAGCGGAGGAAGAGACCCAGTACTTC. Translated, it gives CASSAPGLAEEETQYF.

The chain joins TRBV6-1 to TRBJ1-5; D gene uncertain. V lost 0 bases to trimming and J lost 3 bases, with 12 bases between them. The CDR3 has 16 residues. Germline V gene sequence: CDR1 MNHNS, CDR2 SASEGT. This CDR3 is CASSEANERANQPQHF. CDR3 in DNA: TGTGCCAGCAGTGAAGCCAACGAACGGGCCAATCAGCCCCAGCATTTT.

The rearrangement links TRBV7-3 to TRBJ2-7; TRBD1 agrees at 12 bases. Germline V CDR1 and CDR2: SGHTA, FQGTGA. CDR3 size: 14 residues. With 5 bases clipped from V and 6 bases from J, the junction kept 5 bases outside the gene matches. This CDR3 is CASSPGQGASEQYF. The DNA for the CDR3 is TGTGCCAGCAGCCCGGGACAGGGGGCTAGCGAGCAGTACTTC. The whole variable domain, remainder taken from reference TRBV7-3 and TRBJ2-7, is GAGVSQTPSNKVTEKGKYVELRCDPISGHTALYWYRQSLGQGPEFLIYFQGTGAADDSGLPNDRFFAVRPEGSVSTLKIQRTERGDSAVYLCASSPGQGASEQYFGPGTRLTVT.

This CDR3 reads CASSLRPNDIQYF. CDR3 nucleotide sequence: TGCGCCAGCAGTTTACGCCCAAATGACATTCAGTACTTC. The chain combines TRBV10-1 with TRBJ2-4; D is unresolved. The CDR3 runs 13 residues. The germline V and J ends were trimmed by 5 bases and 8 bases, with 13 bases remaining between them. The germline CDR1 and CDR2 sequences are WNHNN and SYGVQD (reference sequence).

Here the CDR3 reads CSATGGSNYGYTF. The DNA of the CDR3 is TGCAGCGCTACAGGGGGCTCTAACTATGGCTACACCTTC. The chain is built from TRBV29-1 and TRBJ1-2, with 9 nucleotides matching TRBD1. V lost 7 bases to trimming and J lost 0 bases; unmatched junction nucleotides: 3. This CDR3 has 13 amino acids. Germline CDR1 is SQVTM and CDR2 is ANQGSEA.

The chain combines TRBV5-6 with TRBJ1-2; D may be TRBD1 (6 bases). V lost 3 bases and J 4 bases, leaving 19 bases between the germline ends. The CDR3 consists of 16 residues. Looked up from germline, CDR1 is SGHDT and CDR2 is YYEEEE. CDR3 in amino acids: CASSSAAEGVVYGYTF. DNA for the CDR3: TGTGCCAGCAGCTCCGCCGCAGAGGGGGTGGTCTATGGCTACACCTTC.

The V and J genes are TRBV10-3 and TRBJ1-5; 9 bases match TRBD1. Germline V lookup: CDR1 ENHRY, CDR2 SYGVKD. The V and J ends lost 5 bases and 0 bases, in that order; junction bases with no gene match: 8. The CDR3 covers 17 residues. Here the CDR3 DNA reads TGTGCCATCAGTAAGGGACAGGGCGATTATAGCAATCAGCCCCAGCATTTT. This encodes CAISKGQGDYSNQPQHF.

The chain couples TRBV10-3 to TRBJ2-7, with 7 bases fitting TRBD2. J gave up 5 bases and V 2 bases, and 15 bases lay outside the gene matches. The V gene's germline CDR1 is ENHRY and CDR2 SYGVKD. This CDR3 comprises 17 residues. The CDR3 DNA is TGTGCCATCAGTGAGACTTTCCGGAGGGAGGGCCCCAACGAGCAGTACTTC. It translates to CAISETFRREGPNEQYF.